This TCR beta chain was retrieved from a study of glioma-infiltrating T cells. Many counts were recorded for this clonotype. The target antigen is unknown. TCR alpha and beta CDR3 regions were amplified from RNA using iRepertoire nested multiplex PCR. TCRdb re-analysed the multiplex PCR reads in MiXCR, keeping a single row per CDR3 protein. The profile shows fewer than 200,000 distinct CDR3 sequences, roughly 45% of them singletons. The study's findings and limits: Above-expected tissue-blood divergence occurred in all gliomas, most in low-grade ones.

V lost 0 bases and J 4 bases, leaving 14 bases between the germline ends. The germline CDR1 and CDR2 sequences are LGHNA and YNFKEQ. The CDR3 sequence is 16 residues long. Sequenced: glioma tissue, nonneoplastic brain tissue, or PBMCs (not recorded which). The chain links TRBV4-2 to TRBJ2-3; D ambiguous. The source is a human donor with low-grade glioma or glioblastoma, undergoing nonglioma brain surgery, or in good health (not recorded which). This CDR3 reads CASSQDRTRIPDTQYF. The CDR3, as DNA: TGTGCCAGCAGCCAAGATCGAACTCGCATCCCAGATACGCAGTATTTT.